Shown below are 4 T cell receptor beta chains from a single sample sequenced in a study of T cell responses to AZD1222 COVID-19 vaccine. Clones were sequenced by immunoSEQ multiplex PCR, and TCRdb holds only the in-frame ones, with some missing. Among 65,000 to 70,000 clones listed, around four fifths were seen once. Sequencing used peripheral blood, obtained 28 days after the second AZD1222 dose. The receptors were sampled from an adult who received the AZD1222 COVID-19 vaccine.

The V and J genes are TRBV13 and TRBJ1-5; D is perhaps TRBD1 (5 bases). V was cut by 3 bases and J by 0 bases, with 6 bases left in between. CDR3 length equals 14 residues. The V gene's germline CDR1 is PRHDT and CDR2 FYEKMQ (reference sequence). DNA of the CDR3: TGTGCCAGCAGCTTCGGGGGTAGCAATCAGCCCCAGCATTTT. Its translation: CASSFGGSNQPQHF. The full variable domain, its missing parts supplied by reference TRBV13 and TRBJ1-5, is AAGVIQSPRHLIKEKRETATLKCYPIPRHDTVYWYQQGPGQDPQFLISFYEKMQSDKGSIPDRFSAQQFSDYHSELNMSSLELGDSALYFCASSFGGSNQPQHFGDGTRLSIL.

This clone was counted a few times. Written as DNA, the CDR3 is TGTGCCTGGGGGACAGGGACGGACCAAGAGACCCAGTACTTC. Protein: CAWGTGTDQETQYF. The V gene is TRBV30, the J gene TRBJ2-5, with TRBD1 matching over 9 bases. This CDR3 has 14 amino acids. From germline, CDR1 is GTSNPN and CDR2 SVGIG (reference sequence). V lost 5 bases, J lost 0 bases, and 4 bases stayed unmatched.

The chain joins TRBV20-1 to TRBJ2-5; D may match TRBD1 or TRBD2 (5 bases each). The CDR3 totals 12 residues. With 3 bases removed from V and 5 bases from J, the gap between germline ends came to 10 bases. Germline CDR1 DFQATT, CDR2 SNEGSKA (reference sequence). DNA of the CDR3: TGCAGTGCTAGTGGCAGGGAGGAGACCCAGTACTTC. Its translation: CSASGREETQYF.

The CDR3 DNA follows: TGCGCCAGCAGTGAGTCAGAGCGGGGATGGAACACTGAAGCTTTCTTT. Its translation is CASSESERGWNTEAFF. The chain recombines TRBV10-2 with TRBJ1-1; no firm D call. Germline V gene sequence: CDR1 WSHSY, CDR2 SAAADI. V lost 0 bases, J lost 1 base, and 12 bases lay in between. The CDR3 covers 16 residues.